This T cell receptor beta chain was recorded in a study of graft-versus-host responses after intestinal transplantation. As concerns this clone: Its antigen remains unidentified.

This table comes from immunoSEQ multiplex PCR, and its TCRdb copy is limited to in-frame clones, with some not included. This table holds around 96,000 clones, approximately 92% found once. Germline lookup yields CDR1 MGHRA and CDR2 YSYEKL. V was clipped by 3 bases and J by 5 bases; unmatched bases: 7. The CDR3 runs to 16 residues. Study findings and constraints: Detection of GvH clones occurred in recipient marrow, and some had their first appearance in ileum or blood. Early post-transplant declines in HvG were associated with peak levels of circulating GvH clones.

The chain uses TRBV4-1 and TRBJ2-5; 12 bases match TRBD1. Sequenced material: PBMCs, taken about 450 days after intestinal transplant. The origin of this receptor is a human patient who received an intestinal transplant, so some T cells may come from the graft donor. This chain's CDR3 is CASSQAGTGGAETQYF. CDR3 nucleotide sequence: TGCGCCAGCAGCCAGGCCGGGACAGGGGGCGCGGAGACCCAGTACTTC.